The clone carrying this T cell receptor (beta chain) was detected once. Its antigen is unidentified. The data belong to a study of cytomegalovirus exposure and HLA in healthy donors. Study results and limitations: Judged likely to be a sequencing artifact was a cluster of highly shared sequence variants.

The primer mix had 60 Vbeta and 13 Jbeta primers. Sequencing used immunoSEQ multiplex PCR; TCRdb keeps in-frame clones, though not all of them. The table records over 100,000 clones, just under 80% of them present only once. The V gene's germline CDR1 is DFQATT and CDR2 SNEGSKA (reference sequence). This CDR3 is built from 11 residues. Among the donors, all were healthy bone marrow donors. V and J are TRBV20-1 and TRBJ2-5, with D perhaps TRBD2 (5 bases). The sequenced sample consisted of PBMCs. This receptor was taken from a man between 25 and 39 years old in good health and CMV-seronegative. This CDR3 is CRVANQETQYF. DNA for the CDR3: TGCAGAGTAGCGAATCAAGAGACCCAGTACTTC.